The 12 T cell receptor beta chains below were found in one sample sequenced in a study of spatial heterogeneity in lung cancer (dated by TCRdb to about 2019). What the time point label conveys for this sample: sample taken at primary tumor resection. Without any cell sorting, TCR sequencing was performed on whole RNA extracted either from tumor and nontumor lung tissue or from cryopreserved PBMC samples. Library preparation was by 5' RACE. Sequenced using a NextSeq 500. TCRdb handled the public reads itself, with Q25 trimming in fastp and clone calling in MiXCR, and kept productive beta chains. Identical CDR3 protein sequences are pooled into one entry, listed with their most common genes and DNA. This sample has around 4,000 distinct CDR3 sequences in its table, and around a fifth of those were observed once. Approximately 25% of the sample lies in the top ten. The sequences come from normal lung tissue next to the tumor, collected at surgery. These receptors all stem from a female donor with early-stage non-small cell lung cancer.

This clonotype was counted ten times or more. As an off-target read in a library built for alpha chains, this beta chain has a frequency of little significance. This sequence joins TRBV18 and TRBJ1-1; D is unresolved. In germline, CDR1 is KGHSH, CDR2 LQKENI. Between the trimmed V and J ends, which lost 3 bases and 0 bases, there was a span of 5 bases. The CDR3 extends over 13 amino acids. CDR3 protein: CASSPGLNTEAFF. The CDR3 nucleotides are TGTGCCAGCTCACCCGGCCTGAACACTGAAGCTTTCTTT.

This clonotype was found a few times. Because this beta chain is a stray read in a library intended to capture alpha chains, its abundance should not be given much weight. J is TRBJ1-1 and V is TRBV29-1; no clear D gene. This CDR3 has 15 amino acids. Germline CDR1 and CDR2: SQVTM and ANQGSEA. V lost 3 bases and J 3 bases, leaving 17 bases between the germline ends. The CDR3 region is CSVEGPRGRYTEAFF. For the CDR3, the DNA is TGCAGCGTTGAGGGTCCACGGGGAAGGTACACTGAAGCTTTCTTT. Full variable domain (outside the CDR3, taken from reference TRBV29-1 and TRBJ1-1): SAVISQKPSRDICQRGTSLTIQCQVDSQVTMMFWYRQQPGQSLTLIATANQGSEATYESGFVIDKFPISRPNLTFSTLTVSNMSPEDSSIYLCSVEGPRGRYTEAFFGQGTRLTVV.

For this clonotype: Within a library made for alpha chains, this beta chain is off target, and its count is uninformative. The chain combines TRBV7-9 with TRBJ2-2, with TRBD2 matching over 9 bases. V gave up 4 bases and J gave up 2 bases; unmatched junction bases: 5. CDR1 and CDR2 from the germline V gene are SEHNR and FQNEAQ (reference sequence). The CDR3 runs 16 residues. In nucleotides, the CDR3 is TGTGCCAGCAGCTCGAGGACTAGCGCAAACACCGGGGAGCTGTTTTTT. It is translated as CASSSRTSANTGELFF.

This clonotype counts as medium-sized. This beta chain was picked up by a library intended for alpha chains and is off target, so its count carries little meaning. The J gene is TRBJ1-1, the V gene TRBV20-1; D unclear. The CDR3 is 13 amino acids. The germline CDR1 and CDR2 sequences are DFQATT and SNEGSKA (reference sequence). V lost 6 bases, J lost 4 bases, and 15 bases lay in between. CDR3 loop: CSALSSFGTEAFF. The CDR3, as DNA: TGCAGTGCCCTGTCGTCCTTCGGCACTGAAGCTTTCTTT.

This clonotype was detected ten times or more. As an off-target read in a library built for alpha chains, this beta chain has a frequency of little significance. The chain has TRBV29-1 and TRBJ2-5, with 8 bases aligning to TRBD2. CDR3 length equals 13 residues. V was pared by 6 bases and J by 1 base, with 4 bases of the junction left unmatched. The V gene's germline CDR1 is SQVTM and CDR2 ANQGSEA. The CDR3: CSVVLAVQETQYF. DNA for the CDR3: TGCAGCGTCGTACTAGCGGTCCAAGAGACCCAGTACTTC.

Sample share makes this clonotype medium-sized. Found in a library prepared for alpha chains, this beta chain is an off-target read, and its abundance has little meaning. CDR3 sequence: CASSHGDGPYEQYF. For the CDR3, the DNA is TGTGCCAGCAGCCATGGGGACGGACCCTACGAGCAGTACTTC. The genes are TRBV6-2 or TRBV6-3 and TRBJ2-7, with D perhaps given as TRBD1 or TRBD2 (5 bases each). The V gene lost 6 bases and the J gene lost 2 bases, with 14 bases spanning the gap. CDR1 is MNHEY, CDR2 SVGEGT, per germline. This CDR3 contains 14 residues.

This clonotype counts as medium-sized. This beta chain is an unintended read in a library built for alpha chains; its size means little. The rearrangement uses TRBV20-1 and TRBJ1-1, with 7 bases lining up with TRBD1. The V segment lost 5 bases and the J segment 6 bases; nucleotides outside the gene matches: 3. In germline, CDR1 is DFQATT, CDR2 SNEGSKA (reference sequence). This CDR3 has 11 amino acids. As DNA, the CDR3 is TGCAGTGCTCGTACAGGGGCTGAAGCTTTCTTT. The encoded protein is CSARTGAEAFF.

This clonotype was seen at least ten times. This beta chain is a stray read from a library made for alpha chains; its abundance is not meaningful. This chain connects TRBV20-1 to TRBJ1-1; possible D gene TRBD1, 6 bases. Trimming cost V 8 bases and J 11 bases, with 27 bases left between them. The CDR3 loop spans 14 amino acids. Per germline, CDR1 DFQATT and CDR2 SNEGSKA (reference sequence). Here the CDR3 DNA reads TGCAGTCTCACTTTGGGACGACGGACAGACGAGGCTTTCTTT. Its translation: CSLTLGRRTDEAFF.

In its sample, this clonotype is medium-sized. As an off-target read in a library built for alpha chains, this beta chain has a frequency of little significance. The rearrangement uses TRBV19 and TRBJ2-3; 7 nucleotides match TRBD2. The CDR3 runs to 14 residues. The germline V gene encodes CDR1 LNHDA and CDR2 SQIVND (reference sequence). V lost 8 bases and J lost 3; bases outside the gene matches: 8. CDR3 sequence reads: CASRGEDWTDTQYF. In DNA, the CDR3 is TGTGCCAGTCGGGGGGAGGATTGGACAGATACGCAGTATTTT. The whole variable domain, filled in from reference TRBV19 and TRBJ2-3, reads DGGITQSPKYLFRKEGQNVTLSCEQNLNHDAMYWYRQDPGQGLRLIYYSQIVNDFQKGDIAEGYSVSREKKESFPLTVTSAQKNPTAFYLCASRGEDWTDTQYFGPGTRLTVL.

Worth noting for this clonotype: A library prepared for alpha chains yielded this beta chain as an off-target read; its size is of little meaning. The chain couples TRBV20-1 to TRBJ2-7; D may be TRBD1 (5 bases). With 6 bases removed from V and 3 bases from J, the gap between germline ends came to 21 bases. Germline V gene lookup returns CDR1 DFQATT and CDR2 SNEGSKA (reference sequence). This CDR3 has 15 residues. The CDR3 spells CSAVDMTVADYEQYF. The CDR3 bases are TGCAGTGCAGTGGACATGACCGTCGCGGACTACGAGCAGTACTTC.

This clonotype is termed medium-sized (0.01 to 0.1%). Because the library targeted alpha chains, this beta chain is an off-target read whose size means little. The chain is built from TRBV20-1 and TRBJ2-7; a possible D gene is TRBD1 (7 bases). In germline, CDR1 is DFQATT, CDR2 SNEGSKA (reference sequence). Trimming left V 1 base short and J 0 bases short, with 13 bases between. The CDR3 consists of 15 residues. CDR3 amino acids: CSARGPGDSSYEQYF. CDR3 coding DNA: TGCAGTGCTAGAGGACCGGGGGACAGCTCCTACGAGCAGTACTTC.

On this clonotype: This beta chain is a stray sequence in a library constructed for alpha chains; its clone size is not meaningful. DNA of the CDR3: TGCGCCAGCAGCCAACTTCCCGGGACGGTTTTCTCTGGGGCCAACGTCCTGACTTTC. Protein: CASSQLPGTVFSGANVLTF. V and J are TRBV4-1 and TRBJ2-6; D may match TRBD1 or TRBD2 (5 bases each). V was shortened by 2 bases and J by 0 bases, with 17 bases between the two germline ends. The CDR3 spans 19 residues. Germline V gene data show CDR1 as MGHRA and CDR2 as YSYEKL.